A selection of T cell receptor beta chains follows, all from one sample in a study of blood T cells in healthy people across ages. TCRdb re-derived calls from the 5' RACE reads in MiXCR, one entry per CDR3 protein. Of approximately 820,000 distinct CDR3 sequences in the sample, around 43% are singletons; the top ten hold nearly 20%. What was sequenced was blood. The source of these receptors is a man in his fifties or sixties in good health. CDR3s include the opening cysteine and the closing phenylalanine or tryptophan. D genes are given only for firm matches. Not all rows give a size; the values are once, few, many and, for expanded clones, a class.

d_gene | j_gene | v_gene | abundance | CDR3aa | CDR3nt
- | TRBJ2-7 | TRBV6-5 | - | CASRRGRTTYEQYF | TGTGCCAGCAGGCGCGGACGGACAACCTACGAGCAGTACTTC
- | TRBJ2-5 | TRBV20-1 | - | CSARFPPQETQYF | TGCAGTGCTAGGTTCCCACCACAAGAGACCCAGTACTTC
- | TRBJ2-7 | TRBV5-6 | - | CASSLKQTYEQYF | TGTGCCAGCAGCTTGAAACAGACCTACGAGCAGTACTTC
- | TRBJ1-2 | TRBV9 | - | CASSVEGGGGYTF | TGTGCCAGCAGCGTAGAGGGAGGAGGTGGCTACACCTTC
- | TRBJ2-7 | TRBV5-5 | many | CASSFLTGPLSYEQYF | TGTGCCAGCAGCTTTCTGACGGGACCACTGTCCTACGAGCAGTACTTC
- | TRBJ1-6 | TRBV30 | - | CALDLDSSYNSPLHF | TGTGCCTTGGACCTGGACAGCTCCTATAATTCACCCCTCCACTTT
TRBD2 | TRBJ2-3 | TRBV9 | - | CASSLGGLEDTQYF | TGTGCCAGCAGCCTGGGGGGGTTGGAAGATACGCAGTATTTT
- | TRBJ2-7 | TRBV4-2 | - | CASSLRGGDSYEQYF | TGTGCCAGCAGCCTAAGGGGAGGAGACTCCTACGAGCAGTACTTC
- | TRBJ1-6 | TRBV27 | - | CASRGRVYSPLHF | TGTGCCAGCAGGGGCAGGGTTTATTCACCCCTCCACTTT
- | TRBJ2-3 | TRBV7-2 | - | CASSLVVRSAGLEDTQYF | TGTGCCAGCAGCTTAGTCGTCCGGTCTGCGGGCCTCGAGGATACGCAGTATTTT
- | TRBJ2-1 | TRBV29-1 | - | CSVALVSYNEQFF | TGCAGCGTTGCCCTAGTATCCTACAATGAGCAGTTCTTC
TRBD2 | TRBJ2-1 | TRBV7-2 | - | CASSLSRRDYMFF | TGTGCCAGCAGCTTAAGCAGGAGGGACTACATGTTCTTC
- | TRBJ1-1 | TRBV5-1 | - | CASSLGTWGSNTEAFF | TGCGCCAGCAGCTTGGGGACTTGGGGATCGAACACTGAAGCTTTCTTT
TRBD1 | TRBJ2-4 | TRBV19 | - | CASRLDRAKNIQYF | TGTGCCAGTAGATTAGACAGGGCTAAAAACATTCAGTACTTC
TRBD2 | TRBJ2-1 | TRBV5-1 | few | CASSSFSGGVFEQFF | TGCGCCAGCAGCAGCTTTAGCGGGGGGGTATTTGAGCAGTTCTTC
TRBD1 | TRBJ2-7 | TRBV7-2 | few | CASRGPGQMTYEQYF | TGTGCCAGCAGGGGGCCGGGACAGATGACCTACGAGCAGTACTTC
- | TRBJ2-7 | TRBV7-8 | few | CASSFEPSYEQYF | TGTGCCAGCAGCTTTGAACCGTCCTACGAGCAGTACTTC
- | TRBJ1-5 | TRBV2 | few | CASSLAGGTQPQHF | TGTGCCAGCAGTCTGGCGGGGGGAACTCAGCCCCAGCATTTT
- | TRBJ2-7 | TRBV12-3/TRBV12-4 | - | CASSVISTYEQYF | TGTGCCAGCAGTGTGATCAGCACCTACGAGCAGTACTTC
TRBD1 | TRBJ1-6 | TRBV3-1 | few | CASGFQTGIGSPLHF | TGTGCCAGCGGTTTCCAGACAGGGATTGGTTCACCCCTCCACTTT
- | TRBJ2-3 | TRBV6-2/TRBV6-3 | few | CASGPWRGADTQYF | TGTGCCAGCGGTCCTTGGAGAGGCGCAGATACGCAGTATTTT
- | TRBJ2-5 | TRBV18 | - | CASSPRGETRYF | TGTGCCAGCTCACCTAGGGGAGAGACCCGGTACTTC
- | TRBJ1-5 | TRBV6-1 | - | CASSVRGTQPQHF | TGTGCCAGCAGTGTCAGGGGAACTCAGCCCCAGCATTTT
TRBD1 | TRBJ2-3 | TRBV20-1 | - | CSARVWVSQGAADTQYF | TGCAGTGCTAGAGTATGGGTTTCACAGGGGGCCGCAGATACGCAGTATTTT
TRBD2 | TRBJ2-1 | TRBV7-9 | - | CASSQPDSGDYNEQFF | TGTGCCAGCAGCCAACCTGACAGCGGGGACTACAATGAGCAGTTCTTC
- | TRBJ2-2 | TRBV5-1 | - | CASSVADVSGELFF | TGCGCCAGCAGCGTGGCAGACGTTTCCGGGGAGCTGTTTTTT
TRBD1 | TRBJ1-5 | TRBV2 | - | CASSDSGQYRGHQPQHF | TGTGCCAGCAGTGATTCGGGACAGTATAGGGGCCATCAGCCCCAGCATTTT
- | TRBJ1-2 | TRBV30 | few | CAWSAGENGYGYTF | TGTGCCTGGAGTGCGGGGGAAAATGGCTATGGCTACACCTTC
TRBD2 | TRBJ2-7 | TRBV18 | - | CASSRPRGGRYEQYF | TGTGCCAGCTCACGTCCCCGGGGGGGAAGGTACGAGCAGTACTTC
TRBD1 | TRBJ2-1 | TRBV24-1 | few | CATSDLRAGGLNEQFF | TGTGCCACCAGTGATTTGCGGGCAGGGGGTTTGAATGAGCAGTTCTTC
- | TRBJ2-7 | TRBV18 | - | CASSPAQSYEQYF | TGTGCCAGCTCACCCGCCCAGAGCTACGAGCAGTACTTC